This T cell receptor (beta chain) was captured in a study of blood T cell repertoires in COVID-19. Turning to the study itself: The origin of the acute and convalescent COVID-19 samples was the United States, Italy and Spain.

The repertoire was sequenced with immunoSEQ multiplex PCR; TCRdb's copy has only in-frame clones and lacks some. The repertoire holds about 280,000 clones, with roughly 80% as singletons. Participants came from under 30 US areas, aged about 18 to 90 years. Clinical history as reported by participants underpinned cohort assignment. Germline CDR1 is MNHNY and CDR2 is SVGAGI (reference sequence). With 2 bases removed from V and 0 bases from J, the gap between germline ends came to 10 bases. The CDR3 covers 15 residues. The specimen was PBMCs or T cells enriched from blood (not recorded which). The rearrangement joins TRBV6-6 to TRBJ1-1; tentative D call: TRBD1 (6 bases). The TCR comes from a middle-aged man who had been exposed to COVID-19. CDR3 sequence reads: CASSYRQGMNTEAFF. The CDR3 DNA sequence: TGTGCCAGCAGTTACCGCCAGGGGATGAACACTGAAGCTTTCTTT.